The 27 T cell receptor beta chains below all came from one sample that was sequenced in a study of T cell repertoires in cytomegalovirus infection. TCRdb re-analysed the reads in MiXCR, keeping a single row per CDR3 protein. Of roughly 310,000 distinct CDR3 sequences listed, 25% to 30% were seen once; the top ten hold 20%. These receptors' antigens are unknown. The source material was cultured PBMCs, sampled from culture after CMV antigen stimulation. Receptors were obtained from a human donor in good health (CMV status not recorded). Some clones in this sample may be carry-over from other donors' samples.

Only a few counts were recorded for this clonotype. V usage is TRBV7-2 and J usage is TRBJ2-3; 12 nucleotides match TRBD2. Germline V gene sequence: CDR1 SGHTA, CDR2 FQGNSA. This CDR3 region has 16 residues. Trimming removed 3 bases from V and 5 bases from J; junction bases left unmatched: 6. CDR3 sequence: CASSFSLAGGQDTQYF. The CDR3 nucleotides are TGTGCCAGCAGCTTTTCCCTAGCGGGAGGGCAAGATACGCAGTATTTT.

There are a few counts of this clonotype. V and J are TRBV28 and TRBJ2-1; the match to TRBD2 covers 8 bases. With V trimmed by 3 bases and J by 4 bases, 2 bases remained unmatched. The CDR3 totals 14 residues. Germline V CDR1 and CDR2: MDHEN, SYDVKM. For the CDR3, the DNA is TGTGCCAGCAGTTTTGAGCGGGGGTACAATGAGCAGTTCTTC. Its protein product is CASSFERGYNEQFF.

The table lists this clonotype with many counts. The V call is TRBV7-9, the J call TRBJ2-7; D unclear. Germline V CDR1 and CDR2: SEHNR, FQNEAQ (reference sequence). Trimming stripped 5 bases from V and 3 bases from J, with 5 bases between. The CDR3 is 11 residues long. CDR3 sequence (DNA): TGTGCCAGCAGCCCCGTCTACGAGCAGTACTTC. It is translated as CASSPVYEQYF.

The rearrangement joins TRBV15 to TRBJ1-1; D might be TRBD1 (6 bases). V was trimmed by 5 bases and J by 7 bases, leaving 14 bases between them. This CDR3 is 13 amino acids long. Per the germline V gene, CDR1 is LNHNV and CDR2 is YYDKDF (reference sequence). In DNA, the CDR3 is TGTGCCACCAGCGCCCAACAGGGCGGTGAAGCTTTCTTT. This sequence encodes CATSAQQGGEAFF.

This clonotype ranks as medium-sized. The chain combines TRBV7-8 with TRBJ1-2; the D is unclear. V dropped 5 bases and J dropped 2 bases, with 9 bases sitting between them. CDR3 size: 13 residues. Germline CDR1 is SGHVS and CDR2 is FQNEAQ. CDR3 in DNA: TGTGCCAGCAGCGGTTCCATAAACTATGGCTACACCTTC. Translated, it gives CASSGSINYGYTF.

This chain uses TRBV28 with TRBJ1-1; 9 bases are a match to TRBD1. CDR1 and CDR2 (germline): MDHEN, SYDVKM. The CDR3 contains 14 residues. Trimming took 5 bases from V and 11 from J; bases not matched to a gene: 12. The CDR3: CASSTTGGGLRAFF. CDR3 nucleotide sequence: TGTGCCAGCAGTACAACAGGGGGCGGGCTCAGGGCTTTCTTT.

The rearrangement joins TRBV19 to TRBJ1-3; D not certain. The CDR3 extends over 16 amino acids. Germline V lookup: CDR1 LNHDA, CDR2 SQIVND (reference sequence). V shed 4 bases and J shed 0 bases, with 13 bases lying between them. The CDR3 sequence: CASSTGDGSSGNTIYF. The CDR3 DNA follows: TGTGCCAGTAGTACCGGCGACGGAAGCTCTGGAAACACCATATATTTT.

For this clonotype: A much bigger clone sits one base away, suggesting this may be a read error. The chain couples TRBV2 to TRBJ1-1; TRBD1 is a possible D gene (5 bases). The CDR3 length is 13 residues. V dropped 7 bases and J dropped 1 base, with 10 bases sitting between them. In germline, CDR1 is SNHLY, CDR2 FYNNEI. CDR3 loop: CASNQQENTEAFF. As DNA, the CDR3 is TGTGCCAGCAACCAACAGGAGAACACTGAAGCTTTCTTT.

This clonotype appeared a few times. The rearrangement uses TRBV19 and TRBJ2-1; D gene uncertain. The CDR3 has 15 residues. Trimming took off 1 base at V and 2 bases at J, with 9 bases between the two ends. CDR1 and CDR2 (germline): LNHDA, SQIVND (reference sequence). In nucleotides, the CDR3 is TGTGCCAGTAGTATAGGGATAACTCCCTACAATGAGCAGTTCTTC. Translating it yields CASSIGITPYNEQFF.

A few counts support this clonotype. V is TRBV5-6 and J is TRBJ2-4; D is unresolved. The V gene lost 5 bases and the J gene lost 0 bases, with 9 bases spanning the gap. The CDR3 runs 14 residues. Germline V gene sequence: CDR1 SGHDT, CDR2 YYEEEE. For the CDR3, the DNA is TGTGCCAGCAGGCCCAGGTCAGCCAAAAACATTCAGTACTTC. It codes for CASRPRSAKNIQYF.

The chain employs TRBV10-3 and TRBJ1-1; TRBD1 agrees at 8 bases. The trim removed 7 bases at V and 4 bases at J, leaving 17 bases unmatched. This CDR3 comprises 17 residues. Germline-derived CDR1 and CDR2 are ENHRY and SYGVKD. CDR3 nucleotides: TGTGCCATCACCACGGGCAGACAGGGGAGGACGGGCACTGAAGCTTTCTTT. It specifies CAITTGRQGRTGTEAFF.

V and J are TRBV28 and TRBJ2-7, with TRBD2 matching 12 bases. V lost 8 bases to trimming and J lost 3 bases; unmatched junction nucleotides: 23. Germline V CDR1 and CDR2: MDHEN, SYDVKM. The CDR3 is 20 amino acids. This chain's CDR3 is CASLPSPGLAGPGRGYEQYF. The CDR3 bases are TGTGCCAGCCTTCCTTCCCCGGGACTAGCGGGCCCCGGCCGCGGCTACGAGCAGTACTTC.

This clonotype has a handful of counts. The CDR3 nucleotides are TGTGCCAGTAGTAAATCCTCCGGGACAGCCAAAGAGACCCAGTACTTC. This sequence encodes CASSKSSGTAKETQYF. This chain uses TRBV19 with TRBJ2-5; TRBD1 matches at 7 bases. Trimming cost V 4 bases and J 3 bases; bases outside gene matches: 11. Germline V gives CDR1 LNHDA, CDR2 SQIVND (reference sequence). The CDR3 contains 16 residues.

This CDR3 reads CASSPGGTGPYEQYF. The DNA of the CDR3 is TGTGCCAGCAGCCCAGGCGGGACAGGGCCATACGAGCAGTACTTC. The chain couples TRBV7-6 to TRBJ2-7; TRBD1 agrees at 9 bases. CDR1 and CDR2 (germline): SGHVS, FNYEAQ. V trimming: 5 bases; J trimming: 4 bases; junction bases outside the gene matches: 9. The CDR3 extends over 15 amino acids.

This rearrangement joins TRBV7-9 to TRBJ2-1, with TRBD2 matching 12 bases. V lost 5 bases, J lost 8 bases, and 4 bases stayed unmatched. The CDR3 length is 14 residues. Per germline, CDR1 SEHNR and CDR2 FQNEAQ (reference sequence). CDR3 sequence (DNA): TGTGCCAGCAGCCAACTAGCGGGAGGCTATGAGCAGTTCTTC. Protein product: CASSQLAGGYEQFF.

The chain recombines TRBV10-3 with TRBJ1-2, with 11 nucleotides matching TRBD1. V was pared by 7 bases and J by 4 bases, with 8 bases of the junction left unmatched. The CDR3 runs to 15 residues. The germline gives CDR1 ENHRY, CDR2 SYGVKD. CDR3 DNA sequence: TGTGCCATCACCCCGGGACAGGGGGTTTTCTATGGCTACACCTTC. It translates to CAITPGQGVFYGYTF.

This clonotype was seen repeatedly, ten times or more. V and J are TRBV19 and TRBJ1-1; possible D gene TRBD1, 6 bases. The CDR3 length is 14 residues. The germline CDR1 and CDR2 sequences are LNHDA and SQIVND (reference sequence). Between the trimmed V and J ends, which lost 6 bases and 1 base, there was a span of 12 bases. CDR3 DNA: TGTGCCAGTAGAGGCTCCAGGGGGAACACTGAAGCTTTCTTT. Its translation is CASRGSRGNTEAFF.

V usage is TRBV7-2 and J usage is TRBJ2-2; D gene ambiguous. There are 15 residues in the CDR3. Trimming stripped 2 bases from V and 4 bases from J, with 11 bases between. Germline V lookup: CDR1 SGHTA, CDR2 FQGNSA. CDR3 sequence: CASSLPLGLTGELFF. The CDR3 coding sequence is TGTGCCAGCAGCTTACCCCTTGGGCTCACCGGGGAGCTGTTTTTT.

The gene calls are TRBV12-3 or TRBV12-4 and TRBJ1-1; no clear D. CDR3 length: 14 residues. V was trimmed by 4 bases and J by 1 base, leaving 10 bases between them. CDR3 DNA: TGTGCCAGCAGTTGGGTAACAGCGAACACTGAAGCTTTCTTT. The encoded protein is CASSWVTANTEAFF.

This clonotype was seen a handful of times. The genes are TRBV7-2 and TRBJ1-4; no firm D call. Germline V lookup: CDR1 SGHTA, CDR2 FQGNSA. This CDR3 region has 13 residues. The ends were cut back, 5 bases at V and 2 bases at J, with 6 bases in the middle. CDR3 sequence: CASSLGTNEKLFF. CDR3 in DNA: TGTGCCAGCAGCCTGGGGACTAATGAAAAACTGTTTTTT.

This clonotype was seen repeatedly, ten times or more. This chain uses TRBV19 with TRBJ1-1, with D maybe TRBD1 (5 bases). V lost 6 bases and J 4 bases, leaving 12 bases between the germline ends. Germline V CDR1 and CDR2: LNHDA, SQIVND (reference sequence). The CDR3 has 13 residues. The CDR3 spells CASSPPGPTEAFF. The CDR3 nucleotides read TGTGCCAGTAGCCCCCCAGGGCCCACTGAAGCTTTCTTT.

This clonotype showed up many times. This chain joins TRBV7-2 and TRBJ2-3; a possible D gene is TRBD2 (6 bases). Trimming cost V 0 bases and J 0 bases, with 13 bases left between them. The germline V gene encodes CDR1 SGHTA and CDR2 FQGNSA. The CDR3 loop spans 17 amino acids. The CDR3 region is CASSLASGSPSTDTQYF. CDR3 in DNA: TGTGCCAGCAGCTTAGCCAGCGGGTCACCTAGCACAGATACGCAGTATTTT.

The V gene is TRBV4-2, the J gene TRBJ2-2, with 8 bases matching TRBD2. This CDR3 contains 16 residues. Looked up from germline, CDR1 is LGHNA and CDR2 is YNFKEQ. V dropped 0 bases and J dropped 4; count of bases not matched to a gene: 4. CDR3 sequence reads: CASSQELAETTGELFF. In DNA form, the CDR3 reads TGTGCCAGCAGCCAAGAACTAGCGGAGACCACCGGGGAGCTGTTTTTT.

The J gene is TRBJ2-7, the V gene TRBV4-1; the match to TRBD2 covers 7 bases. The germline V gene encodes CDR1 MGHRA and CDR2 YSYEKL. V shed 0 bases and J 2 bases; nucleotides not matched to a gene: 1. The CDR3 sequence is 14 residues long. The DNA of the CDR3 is TGCGCCAGCAGCCAAGAAGCGGGGCCCTACGAGCAGTACTTC. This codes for CASSQEAGPYEQYF.

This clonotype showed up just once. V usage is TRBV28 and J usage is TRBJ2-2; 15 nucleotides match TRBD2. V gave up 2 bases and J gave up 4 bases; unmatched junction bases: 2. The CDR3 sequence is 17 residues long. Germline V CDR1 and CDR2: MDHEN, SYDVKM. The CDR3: CASSLGLAGGSTGELFF. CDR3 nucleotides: TGTGCCAGCAGTTTAGGACTAGCGGGAGGGAGCACCGGGGAGCTGTTTTTT.

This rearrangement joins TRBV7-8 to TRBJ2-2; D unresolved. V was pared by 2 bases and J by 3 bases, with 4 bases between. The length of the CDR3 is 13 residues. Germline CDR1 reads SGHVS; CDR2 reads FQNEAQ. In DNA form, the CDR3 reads TGTGCCAGCAGCTTACCCTACACCGGGGAGCTGTTTTTT. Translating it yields CASSLPYTGELFF.

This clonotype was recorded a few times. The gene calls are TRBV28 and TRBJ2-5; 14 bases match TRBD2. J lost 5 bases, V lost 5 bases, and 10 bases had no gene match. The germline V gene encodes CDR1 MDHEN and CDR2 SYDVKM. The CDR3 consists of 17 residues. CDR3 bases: TGTGCCAGCAGTCGAGGGGGACTAGCGGGAGTAGAGGAGACCCAGTACTTC. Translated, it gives CASSRGGLAGVEETQYF.